This T cell receptor (beta chain) was retrieved from a study of T cell repertoires in cytomegalovirus infection. Each CDR3 protein gets one entry after TCRdb re-called the reads with MiXCR. The sample comprises 85,000 to 120,000 distinct CDR3 sequences, 16% of which are singletons, and over 8% rests with the top ten. This clonotype was seen a handful of times. Germline V gene data show CDR1 as MNHEY and CDR2 as SMNVEV (reference sequence). Trimming cost V 0 bases and J 4 bases, with 12 bases left between them. The CDR3 consists of 15 residues. The sample was PBMCs. V gene TRBV27 combines with J gene TRBJ1-2; D not resolved. This TCR derives from a human donor in good health (CMV status not recorded). Some clones in this sample may be carry-over from other donors' samples. CDR3 DNA sequence: TGTGCCAGCAGTTTATCCGGCAGCTTACTCTATGGCTACACCTTC. Translated, it gives CASSLSGSLLYGYTF.